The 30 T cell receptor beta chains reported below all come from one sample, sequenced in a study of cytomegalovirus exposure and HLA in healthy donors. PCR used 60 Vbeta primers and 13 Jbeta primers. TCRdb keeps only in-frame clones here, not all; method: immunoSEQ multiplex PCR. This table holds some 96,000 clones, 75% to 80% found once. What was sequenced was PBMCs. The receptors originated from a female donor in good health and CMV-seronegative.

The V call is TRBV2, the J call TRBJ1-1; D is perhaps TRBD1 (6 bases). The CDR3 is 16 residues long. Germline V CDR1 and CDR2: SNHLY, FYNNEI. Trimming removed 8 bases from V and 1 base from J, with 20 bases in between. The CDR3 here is CASLSDSGLGNTEAFF. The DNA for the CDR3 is TGTGCCAGCCTATCGGACAGCGGTCTTGGGAACACTGAAGCTTTCTTT. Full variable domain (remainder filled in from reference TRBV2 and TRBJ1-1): EPEVTQTPSHQVTQMGQEVILRCVPISNHLYFYWYRQILGQKVEFLVSFYNNEISEKSEIFDDQFSVERPDGSNFTLKIRSTKLEDSAMYFCASLSDSGLGNTEAFFGQGTRLTVV.

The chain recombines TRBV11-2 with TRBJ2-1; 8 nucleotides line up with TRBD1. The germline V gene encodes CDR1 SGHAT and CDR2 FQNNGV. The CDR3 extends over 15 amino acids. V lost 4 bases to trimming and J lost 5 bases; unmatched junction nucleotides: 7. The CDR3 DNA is TGTGCCAGCAGCTCACTGAAGGACAGGGACAATGAGCAGTTCTTC. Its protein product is CASSSLKDRDNEQFF.

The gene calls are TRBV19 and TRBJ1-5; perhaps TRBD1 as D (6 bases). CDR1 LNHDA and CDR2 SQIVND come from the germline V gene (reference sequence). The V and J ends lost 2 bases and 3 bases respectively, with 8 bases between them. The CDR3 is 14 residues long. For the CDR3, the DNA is TGTGCCAGTAGTATATGGGACACCAATCAGCCCCAGCATTTT. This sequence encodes CASSIWDTNQPQHF.

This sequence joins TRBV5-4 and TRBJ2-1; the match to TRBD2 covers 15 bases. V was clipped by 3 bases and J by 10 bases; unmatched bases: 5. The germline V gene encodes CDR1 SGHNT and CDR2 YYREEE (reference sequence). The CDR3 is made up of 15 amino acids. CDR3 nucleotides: TGTGCCAGCAGCTCCGGACTAGCGGGGGGGCCAGAGCAGTTCTTC. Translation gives CASSSGLAGGPEQFF.

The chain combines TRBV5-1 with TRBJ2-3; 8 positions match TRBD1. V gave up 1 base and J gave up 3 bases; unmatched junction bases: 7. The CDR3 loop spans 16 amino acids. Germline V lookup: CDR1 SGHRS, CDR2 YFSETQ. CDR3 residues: CASSLKAGGITDTQYF. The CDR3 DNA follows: TGCGCCAGCAGCTTGAAGGCAGGGGGCATTACAGATACGCAGTATTTT.

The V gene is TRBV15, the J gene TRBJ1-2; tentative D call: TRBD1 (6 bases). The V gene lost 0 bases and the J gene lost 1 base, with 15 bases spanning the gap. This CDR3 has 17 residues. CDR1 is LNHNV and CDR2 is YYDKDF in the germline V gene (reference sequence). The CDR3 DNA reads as TGTGCCACCAGCAGAGATTTTCCAGGGGAAAATAACTATGGCTACACCTTC. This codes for CATSRDFPGENNYGYTF.

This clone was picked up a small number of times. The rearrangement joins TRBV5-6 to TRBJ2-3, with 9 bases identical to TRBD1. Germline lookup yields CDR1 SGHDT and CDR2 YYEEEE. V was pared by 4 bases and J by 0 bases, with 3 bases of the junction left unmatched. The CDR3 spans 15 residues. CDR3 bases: TGTGCCAGCAGCCCTGGACAGGGGAGCACAGATACGCAGTATTTT. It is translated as CASSPGQGSTDTQYF.

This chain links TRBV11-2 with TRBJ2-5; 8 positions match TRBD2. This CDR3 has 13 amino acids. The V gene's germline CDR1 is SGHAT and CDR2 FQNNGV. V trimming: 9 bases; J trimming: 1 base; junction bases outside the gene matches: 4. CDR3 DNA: TGTGCCAGTTCACTAGCGGCCCAAGAGACCCAGTACTTC. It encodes CASSLAAQETQYF.

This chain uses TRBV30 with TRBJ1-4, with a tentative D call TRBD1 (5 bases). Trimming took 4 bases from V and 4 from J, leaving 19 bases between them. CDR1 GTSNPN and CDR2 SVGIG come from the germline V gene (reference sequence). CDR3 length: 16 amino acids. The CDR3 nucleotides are TGTGCCTGGAACCCTCGGAGACAGCTTATTAATGAAAAACTGTTTTTT. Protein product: CAWNPRRQLINEKLFF.

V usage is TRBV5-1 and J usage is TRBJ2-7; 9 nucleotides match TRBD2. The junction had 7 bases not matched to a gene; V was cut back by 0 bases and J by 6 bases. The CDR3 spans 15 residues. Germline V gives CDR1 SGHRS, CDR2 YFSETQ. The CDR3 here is CASSLASGGQGEQYF. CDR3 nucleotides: TGCGCCAGCAGCTTGGCCAGCGGGGGGCAAGGCGAGCAGTACTTC.

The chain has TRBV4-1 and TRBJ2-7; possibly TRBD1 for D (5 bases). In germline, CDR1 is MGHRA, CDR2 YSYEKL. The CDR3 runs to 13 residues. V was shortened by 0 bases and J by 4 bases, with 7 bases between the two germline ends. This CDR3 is CASSQDQGYEQYF. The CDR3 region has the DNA TGCGCCAGCAGCCAAGATCAGGGTTACGAGCAGTACTTC.

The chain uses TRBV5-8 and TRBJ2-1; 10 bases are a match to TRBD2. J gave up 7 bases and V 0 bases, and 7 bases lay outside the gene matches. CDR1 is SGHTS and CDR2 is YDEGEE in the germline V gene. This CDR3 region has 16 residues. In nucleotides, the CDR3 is TGTGCCAGCAGCTTGGGATATAGCGGGGGGCATAATGAGCAGTTCTTC. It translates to CASSLGYSGGHNEQFF.

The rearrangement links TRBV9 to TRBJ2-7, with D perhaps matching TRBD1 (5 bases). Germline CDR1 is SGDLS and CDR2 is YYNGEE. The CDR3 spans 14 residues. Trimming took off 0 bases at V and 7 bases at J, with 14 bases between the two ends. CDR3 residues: CASSVGQGPREQYF. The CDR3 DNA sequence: TGTGCCAGCAGCGTAGGTCAGGGCCCACGGGAGCAGTACTTC.

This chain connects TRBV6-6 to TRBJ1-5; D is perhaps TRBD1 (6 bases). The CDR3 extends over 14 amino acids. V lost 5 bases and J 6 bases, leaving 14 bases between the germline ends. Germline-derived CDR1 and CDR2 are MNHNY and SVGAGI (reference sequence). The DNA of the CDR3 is TGTGCCAGCAGTGCACAGGGTCGCGGTCAGCCCCAGCATTTT. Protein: CASSAQGRGQPQHF.

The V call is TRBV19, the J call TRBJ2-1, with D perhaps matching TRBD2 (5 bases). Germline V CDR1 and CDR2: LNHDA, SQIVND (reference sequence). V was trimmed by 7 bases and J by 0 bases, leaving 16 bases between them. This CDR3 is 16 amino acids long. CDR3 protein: CASNLGIGSSYNEQFF. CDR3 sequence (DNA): TGTGCCAGTAACCTCGGGATAGGAAGCTCCTACAATGAGCAGTTCTTC. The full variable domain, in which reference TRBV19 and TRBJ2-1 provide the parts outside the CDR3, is DGGITQSPKYLFRKEGQNVTLSCEQNLNHDAMYWYRQDPGQGLRLIYYSQIVNDFQKGDIAEGYSVSREKKESFPLTVTSAQKNPTAFYLCASNLGIGSSYNEQFFGPGTRLTVL.

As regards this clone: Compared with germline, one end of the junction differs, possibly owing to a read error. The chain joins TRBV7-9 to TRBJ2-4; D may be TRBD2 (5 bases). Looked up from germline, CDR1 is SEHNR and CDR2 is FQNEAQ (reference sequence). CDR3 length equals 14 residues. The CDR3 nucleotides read TGTTCCAGCAGCTTATCTCTCGGGGAAAACATTCAGTACTTC. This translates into CSSSLSLGENIQYF.

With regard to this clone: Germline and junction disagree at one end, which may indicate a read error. The CDR3 sequence is CASREGTGRNQPQHF. The DNA for the CDR3 is TGTGCCAGCAGAGAAGGGACAGGGCGCAATCAGCCCCAGCATTTT. This rearrangement joins TRBV2 to TRBJ1-5, with 9 bases that match TRBD1. The CDR3 consists of 15 residues. Germline assignment: CDR1 SNHLY and CDR2 FYNNEI.

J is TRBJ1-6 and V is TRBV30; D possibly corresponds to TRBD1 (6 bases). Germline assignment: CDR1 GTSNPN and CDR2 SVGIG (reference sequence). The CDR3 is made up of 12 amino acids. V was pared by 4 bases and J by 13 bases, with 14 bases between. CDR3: CAWNSKGDPLHF. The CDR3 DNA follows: TGTGCCTGGAACTCTAAGGGGGATCCCCTCCACTTT.

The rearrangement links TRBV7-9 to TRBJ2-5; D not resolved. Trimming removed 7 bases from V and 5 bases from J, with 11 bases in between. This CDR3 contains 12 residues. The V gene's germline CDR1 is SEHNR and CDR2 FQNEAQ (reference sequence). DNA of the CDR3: TGTGCCAGCACTGGGCCCCCCGAGACCCAGTACTTC. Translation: CASTGPPETQYF.

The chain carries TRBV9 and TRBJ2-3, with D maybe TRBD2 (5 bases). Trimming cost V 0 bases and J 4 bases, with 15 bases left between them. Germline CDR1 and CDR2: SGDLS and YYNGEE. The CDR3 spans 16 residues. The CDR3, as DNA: TGTGCCAGCAGCGTAGGGGGAGCAAGGGTACCAGATACGCAGTATTTT. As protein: CASSVGGARVPDTQYF. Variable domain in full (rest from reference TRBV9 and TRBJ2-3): DSGVTQTPKHLITATGQRVTLRCSPRSGDLSVYWYQQSLDQGLQFLIQYYNGEERAKGNILERFSAQQFPDLHSELNLSSLELGDSALYFCASSVGGARVPDTQYFGPGTRLTVL.

CDR3 amino acids: CASSQDSYGYTF. The CDR3 DNA reads TGTGCCAGCAGCCAAGACAGCTATGGCTACACCTTC. V and J are TRBV6-6 and TRBJ1-2, with a weak D call TRBD1 (5 bases). CDR3 length equals 12 residues. V was shortened by 6 bases and J by 4 bases, with 9 bases between the two germline ends. The V gene's germline CDR1 is MNHNY and CDR2 SVGAGI (reference sequence).

CDR3 loop: CASSMTGAGAKNIQYF. The CDR3 coding sequence is TGTGCCAGTAGTATGACAGGGGCAGGTGCCAAAAACATTCAGTACTTC. The V and J genes are TRBV19 and TRBJ2-4; 8 nucleotides match TRBD1. Germline V gives CDR1 LNHDA, CDR2 SQIVND (reference sequence). The length of the CDR3 is 16 residues. The junction had 5 bases not matched to a gene; V was cut back by 3 bases and J by 1 base.

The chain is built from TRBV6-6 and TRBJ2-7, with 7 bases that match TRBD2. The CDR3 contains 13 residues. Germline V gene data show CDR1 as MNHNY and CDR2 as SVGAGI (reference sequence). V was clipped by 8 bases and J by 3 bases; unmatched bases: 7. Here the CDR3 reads CASVGRLSYEQYF. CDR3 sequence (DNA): TGTGCCAGCGTCGGGAGGCTTAGCTACGAGCAGTACTTC.

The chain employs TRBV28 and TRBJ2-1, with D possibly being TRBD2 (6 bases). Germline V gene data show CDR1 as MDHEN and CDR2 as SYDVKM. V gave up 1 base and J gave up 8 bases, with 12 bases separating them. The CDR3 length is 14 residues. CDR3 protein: CASSLSGGRDEQFF. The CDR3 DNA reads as TGTGCCAGCAGTTTATCTGGAGGGCGGGATGAGCAGTTCTTC.

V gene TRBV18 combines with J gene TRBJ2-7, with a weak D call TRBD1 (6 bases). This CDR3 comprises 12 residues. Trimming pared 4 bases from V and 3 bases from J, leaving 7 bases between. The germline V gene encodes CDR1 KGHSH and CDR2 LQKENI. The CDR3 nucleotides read TGTGCCAGCTCACTACAGGGCTACGAGCAGTACTTC. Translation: CASSLQGYEQYF.

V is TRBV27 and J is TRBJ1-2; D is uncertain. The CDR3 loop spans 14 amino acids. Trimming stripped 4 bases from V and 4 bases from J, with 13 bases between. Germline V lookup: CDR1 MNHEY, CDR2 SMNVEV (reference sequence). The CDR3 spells CASSSGDRPYGYTF. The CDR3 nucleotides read TGTGCCAGCAGTTCCGGGGATAGGCCCTATGGCTACACCTTC.

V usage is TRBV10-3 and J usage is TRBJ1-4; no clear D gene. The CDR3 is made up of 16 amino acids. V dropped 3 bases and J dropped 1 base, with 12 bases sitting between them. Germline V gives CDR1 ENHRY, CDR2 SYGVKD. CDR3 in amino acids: CAISDPGMETNEKLFF. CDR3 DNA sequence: TGTGCCATCAGTGACCCGGGGATGGAAACTAATGAAAAACTGTTTTTT.

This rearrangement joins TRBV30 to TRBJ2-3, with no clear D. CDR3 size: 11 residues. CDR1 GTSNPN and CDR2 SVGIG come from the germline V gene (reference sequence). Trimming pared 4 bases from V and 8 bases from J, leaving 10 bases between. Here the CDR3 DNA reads TGTGCCTGGACGGAGCGAGGTACGCAGTATTTT. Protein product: CAWTERGTQYF.

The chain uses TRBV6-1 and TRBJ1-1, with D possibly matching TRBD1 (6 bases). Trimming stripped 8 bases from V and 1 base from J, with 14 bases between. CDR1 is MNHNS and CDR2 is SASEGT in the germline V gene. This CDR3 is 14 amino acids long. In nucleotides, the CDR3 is TGTGCCAGCGGCGGACAGTATCAGAACACTGAAGCTTTCTTT. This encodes CASGGQYQNTEAFF.

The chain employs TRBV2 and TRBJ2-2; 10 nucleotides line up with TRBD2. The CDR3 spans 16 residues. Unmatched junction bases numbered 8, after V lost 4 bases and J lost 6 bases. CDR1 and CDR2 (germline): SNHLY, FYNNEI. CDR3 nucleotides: TGTGCCAGCAGTGGTGGACTCGGGACTAGCGCCGGGGAGCTGTTTTTT. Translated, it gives CASSGGLGTSAGELFF. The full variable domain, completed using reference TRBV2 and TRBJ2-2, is EPEVTQTPSHQVTQMGQEVILRCVPISNHLYFYWYRQILGQKVEFLVSFYNNEISEKSEIFDDQFSVERPDGSNFTLKIRSTKLEDSAMYFCASSGGLGTSAGELFFGEGSRLTVL.